This entry features one T cell receptor (beta chain) sequence. The data are from a study of blood T cell repertoires in COVID-19. On the study more broadly: COVID-19 samples, acute and convalescent, were from the United States, Italy and Spain. From T cells, B-cell-depleted T cells, or PBMCs came the material, which was cDNA or gDNA.

As originally analysed: Reference gene primers were amplified, and this amplification served to estimate nucleated cell counts. Clones were sequenced by immunoSEQ multiplex PCR, and TCRdb holds only the in-frame ones, with some missing. The V and J calls and clone size come from that table; D and trimming were worked out from the DNA. Among hundreds of thousands of clones listed, more than 70% were seen once. The specimen sequenced was peripheral blood. This receptor was identified in a woman between 45 and 65 years old with acute or convalescent COVID-19.

CDR3 nucleotides: TGTGCCAGCTCACGTATGGTACGGGGGAACACAGATACGCAGTATTTT. Protein sequence: CASSRMVRGNTDTQYF. This rearrangement joins TRBV18 to TRBJ2-3; D is possibly TRBD2 (6 bases). Trimming pared 4 bases from V and 2 bases from J, leaving 16 bases between. The length of the CDR3 is 16 residues. Germline values: CDR1 KGHSH, CDR2 LQKENI.